This TCR beta chain emerged from a study of breast tumors, draining lymph nodes, adjacent tissues. Samples came from axillary lymph nodes draining the breast cancer. Germline V lookup: CDR1 DFQATT, CDR2 SNEGSKA (reference sequence). The V and J ends lost 6 bases and 6 bases respectively, with 21 bases between them. This CDR3 spans 14 amino acids. In TCRdb, the multiplex PCR reads were re-called with MiXCR into one record per CDR3 protein. The table records around 250,000 distinct CDR3 sequences, 30% to 35% of them present only once. General observations from the study: Tumor repertoires ranked between lymph nodes and nontumor tissue in diversity, with V and J gene preferences. That most tumor T cells come from lymph nodes remained unproven. The data were judged consistent with most tumor T cells coming from lymph node and expanding in tumor.

Concerning this clonotype: No antigen is known for it.

Sequenced material: axillary lymph node tissue. V and J are TRBV20-1 and TRBJ2-7; tentative D call: TRBD1 (5 bases). The clonotype comes from a female donor with breast cancer. Some clones in this sample may be carry-over from other donors' samples. CDR3 protein: CSARTFFPRSEQYF. For the CDR3, the DNA is TGCAGTGCAAGGACATTTTTCCCTCGCTCCGAGCAGTACTTC.